This T cell receptor beta chain derives from a study of regulatory T cells in long-lasting Graves disease. Study observations and caveats: Persistent disease preferred TRBV28, TRBJ1-2 and TRBJ2-5.

Described time point: newly diagnosed GD, antithyroid drugs for less than 3 months. TCR sequences were obtained from RNA taken from PBMCs. Both iRepertoire HTBI primers and Arm-PCR of CDR3 regions were used to build the TCR beta libraries. TCRdb fed the multiplex PCR reads into MiXCR, producing one record per CDR3 protein. The sample lists around 230,000 distinct CDR3 sequences, approximately 16% seen once, with more than 20% in the top ten. A remark on this clonotype: As yet, its antigen is unknown.

CDR1 MGHRA and CDR2 YSYEKL come from the germline V gene. The CDR3 consists of 15 residues. Deletions cut 1 base from V and 3 bases from J, with 13 bases between. The sequence was obtained from a female donor with Graves disease. V and J are TRBV4-1 and TRBJ2-7, with D perhaps TRBD2 (6 bases). The sequences come from peripheral blood mononuclear cells (PBMCs), collected at new diagnosis, from a patient treated with antithyroid drugs. This CDR3 is CASSQASGRNYEQYF. The CDR3 coding sequence is TGCGCCAGCAGCCAAGCCTCAGGGAGGAACTACGAGCAGTACTTC.